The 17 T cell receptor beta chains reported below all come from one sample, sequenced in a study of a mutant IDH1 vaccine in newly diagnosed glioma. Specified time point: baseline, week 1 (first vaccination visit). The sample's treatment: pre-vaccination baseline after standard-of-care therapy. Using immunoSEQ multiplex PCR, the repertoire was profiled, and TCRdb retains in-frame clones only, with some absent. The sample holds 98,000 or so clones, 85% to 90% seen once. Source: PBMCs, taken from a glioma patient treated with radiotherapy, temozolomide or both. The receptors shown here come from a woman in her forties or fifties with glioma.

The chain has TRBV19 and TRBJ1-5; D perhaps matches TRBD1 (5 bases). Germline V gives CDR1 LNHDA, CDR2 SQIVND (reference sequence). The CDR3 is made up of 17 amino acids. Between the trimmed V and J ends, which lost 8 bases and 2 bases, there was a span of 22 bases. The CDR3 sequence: CASPGTTGTAGNQPQHF. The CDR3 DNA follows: TGTGCCAGTCCTGGGACGACCGGGACGGCCGGCAATCAGCCCCAGCATTTT.

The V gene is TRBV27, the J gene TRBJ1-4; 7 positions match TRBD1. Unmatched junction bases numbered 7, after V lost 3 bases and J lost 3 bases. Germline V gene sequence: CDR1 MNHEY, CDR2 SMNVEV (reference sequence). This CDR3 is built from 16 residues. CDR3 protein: CASSLQQGRPNEKLFF. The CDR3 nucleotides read TGTGCCAGCAGTTTGCAACAGGGGAGGCCTAATGAAAAACTGTTTTTT.

The CDR3 spells CASRVGGPQETQYF. The CDR3 region has the DNA TGTGCCAGCAGGGTAGGGGGGCCTCAAGAGACCCAGTACTTC. This rearrangement joins TRBV7-9 to TRBJ2-5; the D call may be TRBD1 or TRBD2 (6 bases each). The ends were cut back, 6 bases at V and 2 bases at J, with 13 bases in the middle. This CDR3 comprises 14 residues. Germline V gives CDR1 SEHNR, CDR2 FQNEAQ (reference sequence).

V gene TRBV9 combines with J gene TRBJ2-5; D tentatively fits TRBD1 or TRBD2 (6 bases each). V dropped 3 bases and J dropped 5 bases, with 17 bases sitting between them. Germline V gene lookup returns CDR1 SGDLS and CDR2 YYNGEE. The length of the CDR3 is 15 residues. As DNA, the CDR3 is TGTGCCAGCAGCGGCAGGGGACTCCTGGGTGAGACCCAGTACTTC. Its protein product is CASSGRGLLGETQYF.

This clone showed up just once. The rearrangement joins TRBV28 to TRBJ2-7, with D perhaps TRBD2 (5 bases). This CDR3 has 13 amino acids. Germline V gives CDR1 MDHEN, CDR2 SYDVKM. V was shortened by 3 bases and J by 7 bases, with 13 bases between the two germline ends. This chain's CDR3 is CASSLRGPYEQYF. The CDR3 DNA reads TGTGCCAGCAGTTTGAGAGGGCCGTATGAGCAGTACTTC.

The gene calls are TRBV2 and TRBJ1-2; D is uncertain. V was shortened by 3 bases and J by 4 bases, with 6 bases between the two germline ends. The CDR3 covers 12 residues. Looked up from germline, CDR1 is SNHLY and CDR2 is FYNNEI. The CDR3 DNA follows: TGTGCCAGCAGTGACCCGGGCTATGGCTACACCTTC. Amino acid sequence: CASSDPGYGYTF.

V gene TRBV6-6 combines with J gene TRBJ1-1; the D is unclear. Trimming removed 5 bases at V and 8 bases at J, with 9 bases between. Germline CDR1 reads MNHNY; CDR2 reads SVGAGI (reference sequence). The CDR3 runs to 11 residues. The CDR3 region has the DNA TGTGCCAGCAGTAAACGGGAGGAAGCTTTCTTT. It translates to CASSKREEAFF.

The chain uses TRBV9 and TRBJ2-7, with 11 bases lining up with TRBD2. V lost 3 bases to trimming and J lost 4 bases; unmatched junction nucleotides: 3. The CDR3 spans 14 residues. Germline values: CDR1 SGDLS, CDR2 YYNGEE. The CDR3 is CASSAGTSGYEQYF. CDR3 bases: TGTGCCAGCAGCGCCGGGACTAGCGGATACGAGCAGTACTTC.

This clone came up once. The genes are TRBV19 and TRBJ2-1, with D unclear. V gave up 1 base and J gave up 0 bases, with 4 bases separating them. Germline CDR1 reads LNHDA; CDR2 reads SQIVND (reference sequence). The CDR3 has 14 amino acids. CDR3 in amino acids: CASSIGSSYNEQFF. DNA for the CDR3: TGTGCCAGTAGTATAGGGAGCTCCTACAATGAGCAGTTCTTC.

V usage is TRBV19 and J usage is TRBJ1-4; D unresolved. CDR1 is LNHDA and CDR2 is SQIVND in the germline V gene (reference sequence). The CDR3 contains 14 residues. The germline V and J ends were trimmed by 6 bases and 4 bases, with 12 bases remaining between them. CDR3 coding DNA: TGTGCCAGTAGAGCGGCAGGAGGTAATGAAAAACTGTTTTTT. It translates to CASRAAGGNEKLFF.

Here the CDR3 reads CASSLDIEAGELFF. In nucleotides, the CDR3 is TGCGCCAGCAGCCTGGACATCGAGGCTGGGGAGCTGTTTTTT. The chain uses TRBV5-1 and TRBJ2-2, with D possibly being TRBD1 (5 bases). The CDR3 contains 14 residues. CDR1 is SGHRS, CDR2 YFSETQ, per germline. The germline V and J ends were trimmed by 4 bases and 8 bases, with 15 bases remaining between them.

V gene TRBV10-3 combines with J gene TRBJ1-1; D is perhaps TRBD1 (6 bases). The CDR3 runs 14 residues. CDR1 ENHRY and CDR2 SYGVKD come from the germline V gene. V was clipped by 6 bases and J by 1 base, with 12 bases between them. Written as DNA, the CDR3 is TGTGCCATCAGACCGGGACAATCGAACACTGAAGCTTTCTTT. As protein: CAIRPGQSNTEAFF.

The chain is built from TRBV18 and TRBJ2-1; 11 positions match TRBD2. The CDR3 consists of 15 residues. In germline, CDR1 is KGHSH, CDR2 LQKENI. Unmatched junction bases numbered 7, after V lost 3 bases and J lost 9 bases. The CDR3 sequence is CASSPTSGSEVEQFF. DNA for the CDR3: TGTGCCAGCTCACCCACTAGCGGGAGTGAGGTTGAGCAGTTCTTC.

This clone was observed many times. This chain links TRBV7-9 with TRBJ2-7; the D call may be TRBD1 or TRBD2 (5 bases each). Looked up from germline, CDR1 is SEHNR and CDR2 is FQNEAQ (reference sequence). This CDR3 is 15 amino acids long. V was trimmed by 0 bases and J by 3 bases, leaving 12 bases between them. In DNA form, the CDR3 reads TGTGCCAGCAGCTTAGCCCAGGGACGGCTCTACGAGCAGTACTTC. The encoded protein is CASSLAQGRLYEQYF.

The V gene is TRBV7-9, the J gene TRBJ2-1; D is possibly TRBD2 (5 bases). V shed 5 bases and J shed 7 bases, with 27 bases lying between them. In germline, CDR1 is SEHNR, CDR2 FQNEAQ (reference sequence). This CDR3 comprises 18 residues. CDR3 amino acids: CASSLTPRRAHLGNEQFF. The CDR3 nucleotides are TGTGCCAGCAGCCTTACCCCTAGGCGGGCCCACCTGGGAAATGAGCAGTTCTTC.

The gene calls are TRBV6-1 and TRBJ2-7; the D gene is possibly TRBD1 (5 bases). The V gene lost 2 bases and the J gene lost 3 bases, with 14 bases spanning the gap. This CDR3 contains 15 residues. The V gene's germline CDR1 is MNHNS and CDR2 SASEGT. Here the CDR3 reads CASSELDRGHYEQYF. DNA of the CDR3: TGTGCCAGCAGTGAATTGGATAGGGGCCACTACGAGCAGTACTTC.

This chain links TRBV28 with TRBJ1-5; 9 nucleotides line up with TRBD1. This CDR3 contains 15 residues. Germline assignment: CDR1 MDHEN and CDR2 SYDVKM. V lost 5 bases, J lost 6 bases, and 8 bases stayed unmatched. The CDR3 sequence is CASSQGQGRGQPQHF. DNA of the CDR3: TGTGCCAGCAGTCAGGGACAGGGTAGAGGTCAGCCCCAGCATTTT.